Below are 25 T cell receptor beta chains sequenced from a single sample in a study of T cell responses to AZD1222 COVID-19 vaccine. Method: immunoSEQ multiplex PCR; TCRdb's copy keeps in-frame clones and lacks some. There are 92,000 or so clones in the sample; around 91% occur only once, and more than 5% lies in the top ten. The material was peripheral blood, obtained 28 days after the second AZD1222 dose. The source is an adult who received the AZD1222 COVID-19 vaccine.

This clone was seen just once. The chain is built from TRBV27 and TRBJ2-3; unclear D gene. V was clipped by 8 bases and J by 0 bases, with 12 bases between them. The germline gives CDR1 MNHEY, CDR2 SMNVEV (reference sequence). The CDR3 consists of 14 residues. The CDR3 loop is CASLGRPSTDTQYF. In nucleotides, the CDR3 is TGTGCCAGCCTTGGGCGTCCTAGCACAGATACGCAGTATTTT.

CDR3 bases: TGCGCCAGCAGCTGGGGGACAGGAGCCTACGAGCAGTACTTC. Translation gives CASSWGTGAYEQYF. The chain recombines TRBV5-1 with TRBJ2-7; 8 bases agree with TRBD1. CDR3 length: 14 amino acids. The J segment lost 2 bases and the V segment lost 3 bases, leaving 4 bases of the junction unmatched. Germline assignment: CDR1 SGHRS and CDR2 YFSETQ.

J is TRBJ1-4 and V is TRBV5-1; a possible D gene is TRBD1 (5 bases). V was trimmed by 2 bases and J by 0 bases, leaving 8 bases between them. From germline, CDR1 is SGHRS and CDR2 YFSETQ. The CDR3 is made up of 15 amino acids. The CDR3 nucleotides read TGCGCCAGCAGCTTTGTGGGGGCAACTAATGAAAAACTGTTTTTT. Protein product: CASSFVGATNEKLFF.

The chain recombines TRBV28 with TRBJ2-7; unclear D gene. The CDR3 is made up of 11 amino acids. Trimming shortened V by 4 bases and J by 2 bases, and 3 bases separated the two germline ends. Germline CDR1 is MDHEN and CDR2 is SYDVKM. CDR3 amino acids: CASSYAYEQYF. The CDR3 coding sequence is TGTGCCAGCAGTTACGCCTACGAGCAGTACTTC.

The chain joins TRBV7-9 to TRBJ1-2; TRBD1 aligns across 7 bases. Unmatched junction bases numbered 8, after V lost 1 base and J lost 6 bases. The CDR3 has 15 amino acids. The germline V gene encodes CDR1 SEHNR and CDR2 FQNEAQ (reference sequence). The CDR3 DNA reads as TGTGCCAGCAGCTTAGGGACAGGACCTTGGGATGGCTACACCTTC. It yields the protein CASSLGTGPWDGYTF.

This clone was recorded a few times. The rearrangement links TRBV5-1 to TRBJ1-1; TRBD1 might be the D (5 bases). Germline V gives CDR1 SGHRS, CDR2 YFSETQ. V lost 0 bases and J lost 1, with 10 bases in between. The CDR3 is made up of 15 amino acids. This chain's CDR3 is CASSLGGRKNTEAFF. CDR3 sequence (DNA): TGCGCCAGCAGCTTGGGGGGACGGAAGAACACTGAAGCTTTCTTT.

The V and J genes are TRBV6-5 and TRBJ2-1; 11 nucleotides align to TRBD2. This CDR3 has 15 residues. Germline CDR1 MNHEY, CDR2 SVGAGI. Trimming removed 5 bases from V and 9 bases from J; junction bases left unmatched: 9. CDR3 in amino acids: CASSKLAGATGEQFF. The CDR3, as DNA: TGTGCCAGCAGTAAACTAGCGGGGGCTACAGGTGAGCAGTTCTTC.

The genes are TRBV19 and TRBJ1-1; D might be TRBD1 (6 bases). CDR3 length equals 16 residues. CDR1 is LNHDA, CDR2 SQIVND, per germline (reference sequence). Trimming took off 7 bases at V and 3 bases at J, with 21 bases between the two ends. The CDR3 loop reads CASNWGTRGRYTEAFF. CDR3 DNA: TGTGCCAGTAATTGGGGAACCAGGGGTAGGTACACTGAAGCTTTCTTT.

The chain couples TRBV12-3 or TRBV12-4 to TRBJ2-7; 7 bases map to TRBD1. This CDR3 region has 12 residues. J lost 4 bases, V lost 7 bases, and 4 bases had no gene match. The CDR3 protein is CASTSDRYEQYF. The CDR3 DNA follows: TGTGCCAGCACCTCGGACAGGTACGAGCAGTACTTC.

This rearrangement joins TRBV7-2 to TRBJ1-4, with a tentative D call TRBD1 (6 bases). V was trimmed by 7 bases and J by 2 bases, leaving 14 bases between them. Per the germline V gene, CDR1 is SGHTA and CDR2 is FQGNSA. This CDR3 comprises 15 residues. CDR3 residues: CASKTSGVTNEKLFF. CDR3 DNA: TGTGCCAGCAAAACCTCAGGGGTGACTAATGAAAAACTGTTTTTT.

J is TRBJ1-2 and V is TRBV27; the match to TRBD1 covers 8 bases. The CDR3 consists of 16 residues. Germline V gene lookup returns CDR1 MNHEY and CDR2 SMNVEV (reference sequence). V lost 8 bases, J lost 3 bases, and 14 bases stayed unmatched. CDR3 region: CASYSMGGTGHYGYTF. Written as DNA, the CDR3 is TGTGCCAGCTACTCGATGGGCGGGACAGGTCACTATGGCTACACCTTC.

CDR3 residues: CASSEWGTSGGSTDTQYF. The DNA for the CDR3 is TGTGCCAGCAGTGAATGGGGGACTAGCGGGGGAAGCACAGATACGCAGTATTTT. V gene TRBV6-1 combines with J gene TRBJ2-3; 14 bases match TRBD2. J lost 0 bases, V lost 2 bases, and 4 bases had no gene match. Germline V CDR1 and CDR2: MNHNS, SASEGT. The CDR3 totals 18 residues.

The chain links TRBV12-3 or TRBV12-4 to TRBJ1-2; D ambiguous. V was trimmed by 6 bases and J by 4 bases, leaving 9 bases between them. The CDR3 loop spans 12 amino acids. The CDR3 bases are TGTGCCAGCAGCTCTAGAGTCTATGGCTACACCTTC. Its protein is CASSSRVYGYTF.

The chain joins TRBV28 to TRBJ1-6; unclear D gene. The CDR3 is 17 amino acids. V dropped 6 bases and J dropped 6 bases, with 21 bases sitting between them. CDR1 and CDR2 from the germline V gene are MDHEN and SYDVKM. CDR3 sequence: CASSSWVGVIPNSPLHF. CDR3 in DNA: TGTGCCAGCAGCTCGTGGGTGGGCGTCATTCCTAATTCACCCCTCCACTTT.

This clone was found once. This chain connects TRBV30 to TRBJ1-6; D is unresolved. Germline V gene lookup returns CDR1 GTSNPN and CDR2 SVGIG (reference sequence). This CDR3 has 14 residues. V lost 1 base, J lost 11 bases, and 15 bases lay in between. This CDR3 reads CAWSEEKGVTPLHF. The CDR3 DNA follows: TGTGCCTGGAGTGAGGAAAAGGGCGTAACACCCCTCCACTTT.

The chain employs TRBV27 and TRBJ2-1, with D unresolved. This CDR3 spans 12 amino acids. Trimming cost V 0 bases and J 8 bases, with 5 bases left between them. CDR1 is MNHEY and CDR2 is SMNVEV in the germline V gene (reference sequence). The CDR3 sequence is CASSLSQHEQFF. The CDR3 coding sequence is TGTGCCAGCAGTTTATCCCAACATGAGCAGTTCTTC.

The chain recombines TRBV9 with TRBJ2-3; D could derive from TRBD1 or TRBD2 (6 bases each). CDR1 is SGDLS, CDR2 YYNGEE, per germline. CDR3 size: 14 residues. Trimming left V 0 bases short and J 5 bases short, with 10 bases between. CDR3 residues: CASSVGGALDTQYF. Written as DNA, the CDR3 is TGTGCCAGCAGCGTAGGGGGGGCTCTAGATACGCAGTATTTT.

The CDR3 bases are TGTGCCTGCACCCGGGACGGACTCTACGAGCAGTACTTC. This gives the protein CACTRDGLYEQYF. The gene calls are TRBV6-5 and TRBJ2-7, with D perhaps assigned TRBD1 or TRBD2 (5 bases each). V dropped 11 bases and J dropped 3 bases, with 17 bases sitting between them. The CDR3 runs 13 residues. CDR1 MNHEY and CDR2 SVGAGI come from the germline V gene.

This chain joins TRBV5-4 and TRBJ1-2; perhaps TRBD1 as D (6 bases). CDR1 and CDR2 from the germline V gene are SGHNT and YYREEE (reference sequence). Trimming left V 0 bases short and J 2 bases short, with 11 bases between. This CDR3 contains 15 residues. In nucleotides, the CDR3 is TGTGCCAGCAGCTTGGACAGGGTGGGGAACTATGGCTACACCTTC. This sequence encodes CASSLDRVGNYGYTF.

This clone was observed a single time. The J gene is TRBJ2-7, the V gene TRBV4-2, with 13 bases lining up with TRBD2. Germline CDR1 and CDR2: LGHNA and YNFKEQ. The V gene end was trimmed by 3 bases and the J gene end by 2 bases; junction bases not matched to a gene: 1. The CDR3 sequence is 15 residues long. CDR3 coding DNA: TGTGCCAGCAGCCATGGACTAGCGGGGGCCTACGAGCAGTACTTC. Translation: CASSHGLAGAYEQYF.

The chain combines TRBV7-2 with TRBJ1-1; 10 nucleotides match TRBD1. This CDR3 comprises 15 residues. The germline V gene has CDR1 SGHTA and CDR2 FQGNSA. With 7 bases clipped from V and 0 bases from J, the junction kept 5 bases outside the gene matches. CDR3 sequence (DNA): TGTGCCAGCACCTCCGGGACAGGGGTGAACACTGAAGCTTTCTTT. Its translation: CASTSGTGVNTEAFF.

The genes are TRBV6-4 and TRBJ2-2; a weak D match, TRBD2 (5 bases). Per the germline V gene, CDR1 is MRHNA and CDR2 is SNTAGT. The CDR3 is 14 amino acids. The V and J ends lost 1 base and 3 bases respectively, with 6 bases between them. The CDR3 nucleotides read TGTGCCAGCAGTGACTACGGGGACACCGGGGAGCTGTTTTTT. Protein: CASSDYGDTGELFF.

This sequence joins TRBV7-2 and TRBJ1-5, with 10 bases aligning to TRBD1. V gave up 5 bases and J gave up 4 bases; unmatched junction bases: 5. The CDR3 contains 15 residues. Germline CDR1 and CDR2: SGHTA and FQGNSA. CDR3 loop: CASSEDRGTNQPQHF. CDR3 DNA sequence: TGTGCCAGCAGCGAGGACAGGGGGACAAATCAGCCCCAGCATTTT. The whole variable domain, filled in from reference TRBV7-2 and TRBJ1-5, reads GAGVSQSPSNKVTEKGKDVELRCDPISGHTALYWYRQSLGQGLEFLIYFQGNSAPDKSGLPSDRFSAERTGGSVSTLTIQRTQQEDSAVYLCASSEDRGTNQPQHFGDGTRLSIL.

This clone was detected only once. This sequence joins TRBV4-1 and TRBJ1-2; D might be TRBD1 (5 bases). V was cut by 1 base and J by 5 bases, with 11 bases left in between. CDR3 length equals 14 residues. Germline loops: CDR1 MGHRA, CDR2 YSYEKL. The DNA for the CDR3 is TGCGCCAGCAGCCAAGGGACGCGGGGGTATGGCTACACCTTC. The encoded protein is CASSQGTRGYGYTF.

V is TRBV11-2 and J is TRBJ1-1; TRBD1 aligns across 8 bases. After removal of 5 bases from V and 0 bases from J, the junction contained 11 bases not matched to a gene. Germline V gene sequence: CDR1 SGHAT, CDR2 FQNNGV. The CDR3 runs to 17 residues. The chain's CDR3 is CASSLKRDRRLNTEAFF. In DNA form, the CDR3 reads TGTGCCAGCAGCCTCAAACGGGACAGGAGACTGAACACTGAAGCTTTCTTT.